The clone carrying this T cell receptor beta chain was detected many times. Regions amplified from RNA transcripts were the TCR beta CDR3 regions. HTBI primers drove first-round RT-PCR of the TCR CDR3. MiXCR, run by TCRdb on the multiplex PCR reads, gives a single entry per CDR3 protein. The sample lists about 520,000 distinct CDR3 sequences; 20% were seen once. The data originate from a study of T cells in Graves' hyperthyroidism and ophthalmopathy. The CDR3 is 16 residues long. J gave up 2 bases and V 5 bases, and 11 bases lay outside the gene matches. The chain employs TRBV12-3 or TRBV12-4 and TRBJ1-1; the match to TRBD1 covers 7 bases. The sample comprised blood. This sequence originates from a man aged 18 to 30 with Graves' hyperthyroidism. Here the CDR3 DNA reads TGTGCCAGCAGTGCCAATCCAGGGGGGACTAACACTGAAGCTTTCTTT. This translates into CASSANPGGTNTEAFF.